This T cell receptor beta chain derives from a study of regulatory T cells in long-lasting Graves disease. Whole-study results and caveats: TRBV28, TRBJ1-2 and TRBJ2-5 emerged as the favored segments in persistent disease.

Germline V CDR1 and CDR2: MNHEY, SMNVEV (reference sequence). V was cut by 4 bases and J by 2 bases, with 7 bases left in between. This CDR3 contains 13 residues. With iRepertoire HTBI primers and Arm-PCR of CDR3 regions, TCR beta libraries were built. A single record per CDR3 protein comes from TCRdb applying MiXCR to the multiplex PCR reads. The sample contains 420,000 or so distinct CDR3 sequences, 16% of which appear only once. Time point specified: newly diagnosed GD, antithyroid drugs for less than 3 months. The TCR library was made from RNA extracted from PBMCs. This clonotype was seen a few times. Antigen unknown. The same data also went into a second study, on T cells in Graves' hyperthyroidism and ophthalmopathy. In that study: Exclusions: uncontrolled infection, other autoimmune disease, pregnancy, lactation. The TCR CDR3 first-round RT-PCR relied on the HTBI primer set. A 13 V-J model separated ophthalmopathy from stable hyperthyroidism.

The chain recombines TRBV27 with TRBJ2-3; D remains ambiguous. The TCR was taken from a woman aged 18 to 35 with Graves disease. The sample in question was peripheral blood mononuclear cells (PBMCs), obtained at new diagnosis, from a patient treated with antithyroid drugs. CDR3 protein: CASSSPPTDTQYF. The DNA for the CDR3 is TGTGCCAGCAGTTCTCCTCCCACAGATACGCAGTATTTT.